The T cell receptor (beta chain) described here comes from a study of diagnostic markers for celiac disease. The CDR3 runs 15 residues. The germline V gene has CDR1 SGHRS and CDR2 YFSETQ. TCRdb re-called the reads; every CDR3 protein appears as one record, without DNA. The table lists some 7,500 distinct CDR3 sequences. What was sequenced was either unsorted cells or a sorted T cell fraction (not recorded which). The sequence derives from a human donor. This table probably holds off-target reads from a library built for another chain. The chain recombines TRBV5-1 with TRBJ2-1; TCRdb's D call of TRBD2 is untestable without DNA. CDR3: CASSFGLALVNEQFF.